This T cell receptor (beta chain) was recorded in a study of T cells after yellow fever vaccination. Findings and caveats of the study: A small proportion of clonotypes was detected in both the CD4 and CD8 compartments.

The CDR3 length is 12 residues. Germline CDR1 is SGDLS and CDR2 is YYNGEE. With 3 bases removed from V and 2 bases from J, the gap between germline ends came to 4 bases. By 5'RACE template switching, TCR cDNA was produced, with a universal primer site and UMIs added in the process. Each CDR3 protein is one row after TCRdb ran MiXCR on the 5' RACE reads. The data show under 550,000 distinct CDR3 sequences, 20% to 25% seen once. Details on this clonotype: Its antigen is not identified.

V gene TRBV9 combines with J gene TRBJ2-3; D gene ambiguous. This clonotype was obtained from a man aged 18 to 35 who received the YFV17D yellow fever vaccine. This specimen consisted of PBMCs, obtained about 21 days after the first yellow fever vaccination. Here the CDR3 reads CASSAPTDTQYF. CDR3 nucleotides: TGTGCCAGCAGCGCTCCCACAGATACGCAGTATTTT.